The 13 T cell receptor beta chains below were found in one sample sequenced in a study of long-term antiretroviral therapy in people with HIV. Survey-level resolution applied to immunoSEQ assay v3.0. The data were produced by immunoSEQ multiplex PCR, yet TCRdb's version contains in-frame clones alone and is incomplete. The table includes about 25,000 clones, about 80% detected once. Specimen: unsorted PBMCs, collected 1.1 years before starting antiretroviral therapy. These receptor sequences come from a woman in her 40s with HIV.

The rearrangement uses TRBV4-1 and TRBJ1-1; possible D gene TRBD1, 5 bases. CDR1 MGHRA and CDR2 YSYEKL come from the germline V gene. The CDR3 sequence is 14 residues long. V was cut by 4 bases and J by 2 bases, with 11 bases left in between. The CDR3 bases are TGCGCCAGCAGCCCTGGACGGGGCAACACTGAAGCTTTCTTT. Its protein product is CASSPGRGNTEAFF.

This rearrangement joins TRBV6-4 to TRBJ1-2, with D perhaps matching TRBD1 (6 bases). V was trimmed by 1 base and J by 1 base, leaving 13 bases between them. CDR1 is MRHNA and CDR2 is SNTAGT in the germline V gene. The CDR3 totals 16 residues. The CDR3 nucleotides read TGTGCCAGCAGTGACTATCACAGGGCGATTAACTATGGCTACACCTTC. Its protein product is CASSDYHRAINYGYTF.

The gene calls are TRBV27 and TRBJ1-1; 9 bases match TRBD1. Trimming cost V 4 bases and J 1 base; bases outside gene matches: 1. CDR1 is MNHEY, CDR2 SMNVEV, per germline (reference sequence). The CDR3 runs to 14 residues. The CDR3 DNA reads as TGTGCCAGCAGTTGGGGACAGGGGAACACTGAAGCTTTCTTT. This codes for CASSWGQGNTEAFF.

The V call is TRBV12-5, the J call TRBJ2-1; D remains unclear. CDR1 LGHNT and CDR2 FRNRAP come from the germline V gene. Trimming removed 3 bases from V and 3 bases from J, with 9 bases in between. CDR3 length: 14 amino acids. The DNA of the CDR3 is TGTGCTAGTGGTTTATCATCCTTCTACAATGAGCAGTTCTTC. It is translated as CASGLSSFYNEQFF. Full variable domain (remainder filled in from reference TRBV12-5 and TRBJ2-1): DARVTQTPRHKVTEMGQEVTMRCQPILGHNTVFWYRQTMMQGLELLAYFRNRAPLDDSGMPKDRFSAEMPDATLATLKIQPSEPRDSAVYFCASGLSSFYNEQFFGPGTRLTVL.

The count of this clone is one. This chain joins TRBV4-1 and TRBJ1-1; TRBD1 is a possible D gene (6 bases). CDR1 is MGHRA and CDR2 is YSYEKL in the germline V gene. V was clipped by 3 bases and J by 6 bases, with 17 bases between them. The CDR3 length is 15 residues. The CDR3 spells CASSQAGGRVAEAFF. CDR3 nucleotides: TGCGCCAGCAGCCAGGCCGGGGGGCGGGTCGCTGAAGCTTTCTTT.

This clone was seen a handful of times. This sequence joins TRBV2 and TRBJ1-1, with 10 bases lining up with TRBD1. The V and J ends lost 11 bases and 4 bases, in that order; junction bases with no gene match: 7. Germline CDR1 SNHLY, CDR2 FYNNEI. The CDR3 sequence is 13 residues long. As DNA, the CDR3 is TGTGCCGGAAGACAGGGGGCCGGCACTGAAGCTTTCTTT. Its translation is CAGRQGAGTEAFF.

This clone was picked up a small number of times. V gene TRBV6-5 combines with J gene TRBJ2-1; TRBD2 agrees at 7 bases. After removal of 6 bases from V and 5 bases from J, the junction contained 7 bases not matched to a gene. Germline CDR1 is MNHEY and CDR2 is SVGAGI. The CDR3 extends over 14 amino acids. Here the CDR3 reads CASSRRLADNEQFF. DNA for the CDR3: TGTGCCAGCAGCCGAAGACTAGCAGACAATGAGCAGTTCTTC.

This chain joins TRBV4-2 and TRBJ1-1, with 8 bases identical to TRBD1. CDR3 length equals 15 residues. Germline V gene data show CDR1 as LGHNA and CDR2 as YNFKEQ. V was pared by 3 bases and J by 1 base, with 4 bases of the junction left unmatched. CDR3 loop: CASSHTGTGNTEAFF. CDR3 sequence (DNA): TGTGCCAGCAGCCATACCGGGACAGGGAACACTGAAGCTTTCTTT.

The chain recombines TRBV19 with TRBJ1-6; possibly TRBD1 for D (5 bases). Trimming took 6 bases from V and 7 from J, leaving 13 bases between them. The CDR3 contains 14 residues. Per the germline V gene, CDR1 is LNHDA and CDR2 is SQIVND (reference sequence). CDR3 sequence reads: CASSPTALNSPLHF. CDR3 nucleotides: TGTGCCAGTAGCCCGACAGCTTTGAATTCACCCCTCCACTTT.

V and J are TRBV6-5 and TRBJ1-1; D remains unclear. Germline V gene lookup returns CDR1 MNHEY and CDR2 SVGAGI. Trimming removed 0 bases at V and 11 bases at J, with 13 bases between. The CDR3 spans 13 residues. CDR3 amino acids: CASSYSGALEAFF. CDR3 in DNA: TGTGCCAGCAGTTACTCGGGCGCTTTGGAGGCTTTCTTT.

The table lists this clone with a few counts. The chain combines TRBV30 with TRBJ1-5, with D hard to call. Germline V gene sequence: CDR1 GTSNPN, CDR2 SVGIG (reference sequence). V lost 5 bases and J 3 bases, leaving 14 bases between the germline ends. CDR3 length: 14 residues. In DNA, the CDR3 is TGTGCCTGGGGTGGCTGGGGAAACAATCAGCCCCAGCATTTT. Translated, it gives CAWGGWGNNQPQHF.

The chain couples TRBV4-3 to TRBJ2-2; D possibly corresponds to TRBD1 (5 bases). This CDR3 region has 17 residues. The V gene's germline CDR1 is LGHNA and CDR2 YSLEER. The ends were cut back, 0 bases at V and 4 bases at J, with 15 bases in the middle. DNA for the CDR3: TGCGCCAGCAGCCAAGATGTTCGAGGACACGGCACCGGGGAGCTGTTTTTT. Amino acid sequence: CASSQDVRGHGTGELFF.

The chain links TRBV7-9 to TRBJ2-1; D might be TRBD1 or TRBD2, each matching 6 bases. Germline CDR1 is SEHNR and CDR2 is FQNEAQ (reference sequence). Trimming removed 5 bases at V and 1 base at J, with 15 bases between. The CDR3 is 16 residues long. In DNA form, the CDR3 reads TGTGCCAGCAGCCGAAGAGGGGGGTTATCCTACAATGAGCAGTTCTTC. Protein: CASSRRGGLSYNEQFF.